This T cell receptor (beta chain) was recorded in a study of blood T cells in healthy people across ages. Together with a sample-barcoded 5' primer, a J-beta primer mix was included in a second PCR lasting about 7 to 11 cycles. Each CDR3 protein is one row after TCRdb ran MiXCR on the 5' RACE reads. The sample includes 850,000 or so distinct CDR3 sequences, around 28% of them seen just once. RNA extraction gave at least 5 micrograms of total RNA per sample. This clonotype appeared a few times. Its specificity is not known. This may stem from a read error, because a much larger clone lies one nucleotide away. CDR3 length: 15 residues. Germline CDR1 is DFQATT and CDR2 is SNEGSKA (reference sequence). The germline V and J ends were trimmed by 3 bases and 12 bases, with 24 bases remaining between them. Study results and limitations: Leaving the PBMCs unsorted stopped any conclusive comparison of naive versus antigen-experienced cells.

The sequenced sample consisted of blood. The clonotype was recovered from an elderly woman in good health. The chain recombines TRBV20-1 with TRBJ2-1; D perhaps matches TRBD1 (5 bases). CDR3 amino acids: CSASMGPEDRSMQFF. CDR3 sequence (DNA): TGCAGTGCTAGTATGGGGCCTGAGGACCGAAGTATGCAGTTCTTC.